The 32 T cell receptor beta chains below were found in one sample sequenced in a study of blood T cell repertoires in COVID-19. Produced via immunoSEQ multiplex PCR; TCRdb's table is partial and in-frame only. Of a few hundred thousand clones detected, 70% to 90% appear once; the ten largest clones hold 3% to 3.5%. Specimen: peripheral blood. These receptors were obtained from a man in his fifties or sixties with acute or convalescent COVID-19.

V is TRBV4-3 and J is TRBJ1-2, with 7 bases aligning to TRBD1. Germline CDR1 and CDR2: LGHNA and YSLEER. Trimming cost V 1 base and J 7 bases; bases outside gene matches: 12. The CDR3 spans 16 residues. The CDR3 reads CASSQAADRSGGGYTF. DNA of the CDR3: TGCGCCAGCAGCCAAGCCGCGGACAGGTCGGGCGGTGGCTACACCTTC.

This clone turned up a few times. The chain has TRBV7-9 and TRBJ1-6; D might be TRBD1 (5 bases). There are 15 residues in the CDR3. V lost 5 bases to trimming and J lost 9 bases, with 17 bases between them. The germline V gene encodes CDR1 SEHNR and CDR2 FQNEAQ (reference sequence). The CDR3 loop is CASSRGQEGVSPLHF. The DNA of the CDR3 is TGTGCCAGCAGCCGGGGCCAGGAGGGCGTTTCACCCCTCCACTTT.

The chain uses TRBV2 and TRBJ2-1, with 11 bases that match TRBD2. The CDR3 is 16 residues long. Per the germline V gene, CDR1 is SNHLY and CDR2 is FYNNEI. V dropped 2 bases and J dropped 4; count of bases not matched to a gene: 4. Here the CDR3 reads CASSEPGLAVYNEQFF. The CDR3 region has the DNA TGTGCCAGCAGTGAACCGGGACTAGCGGTATACAATGAGCAGTTCTTC.

The J gene is TRBJ2-7, the V gene TRBV9, with TRBD1 as a possible D gene (6 bases). Germline V gives CDR1 SGDLS, CDR2 YYNGEE. Trimming left V 4 bases short and J 2 bases short, with 16 bases between. The CDR3 totals 15 residues. CDR3 sequence: CASSPGFRDTYEQYF. The CDR3 DNA sequence: TGTGCCAGCAGCCCCGGGTTCCGGGACACCTACGAGCAGTACTTC.

This chain links TRBV11-2 with TRBJ2-3; TRBD2 is a possible D gene (6 bases). V lost 8 bases and J 2 bases, leaving 14 bases between the germline ends. Germline assignment: CDR1 SGHAT and CDR2 FQNNGV. The CDR3 covers 14 residues. This chain's CDR3 is CASEPGGFTDTQYF. The CDR3 DNA follows: TGTGCCAGCGAACCCGGGGGATTCACAGATACGCAGTATTTT.

V is TRBV7-9 and J is TRBJ2-7, with unresolved D. The CDR3 covers 13 residues. V gave up 1 base and J gave up 3 bases, with 7 bases separating them. Germline V gene sequence: CDR1 SEHNR, CDR2 FQNEAQ (reference sequence). For the CDR3, the DNA is TGTGCCAGCAGCTTAGAGTCCAGCTACGAGCAGTACTTC. Encoded protein: CASSLESSYEQYF.

The rearrangement uses TRBV2 and TRBJ1-5; the D is unclear. The CDR3 runs 12 residues. CDR1 is SNHLY and CDR2 is FYNNEI in the germline V gene. The ends were cut back, 5 bases at V and 3 bases at J, with 5 bases in the middle. The CDR3 DNA sequence: TGTGCCAGCAGTACTTTCAATCAGCCCCAGCATTTT. The encoded protein is CASSTFNQPQHF.

The V call is TRBV19, the J call TRBJ2-2, with 11 bases matching TRBD2. The CDR3 is 15 residues long. J lost 4 bases, V lost 7 bases, and 5 bases had no gene match. Germline V gene data show CDR1 as LNHDA and CDR2 as SQIVND (reference sequence). In DNA form, the CDR3 reads TGTGCCAGTATGCCCGGACTAGCGGGCACCGGGGAGCTGTTTTTT. It codes for CASMPGLAGTGELFF.

This chain joins TRBV28 and TRBJ2-7, with 12 bases matching TRBD2. V dropped 5 bases and J dropped 1; count of bases not matched to a gene: 12. Germline CDR1 is MDHEN and CDR2 is SYDVKM. The CDR3 length is 18 residues. CDR3 DNA sequence: TGTGCCAGCAGTCCGGCCCCTTCAGGACTAGCGGGATCCTACGAGCAGTACTTC. Its protein is CASSPAPSGLAGSYEQYF.

A remark on this clone: One junction end does not reproduce the germline sequence, and a read error may be involved. This chain uses TRBV7-8 with TRBJ1-1, with D perhaps matching TRBD1 (6 bases). Germline CDR1 and CDR2: SGHVS and FQNEAQ. The CDR3 is 14 amino acids. The CDR3: CASSLAGADTEAFF. The CDR3 region has the DNA TGTGCCAGCAGCCTAGCAGGGGCTGACACTGAAGCTTTCTTT. Complete variable domain (other parts from reference TRBV7-8 and TRBJ1-1): GAGVSQSPRYKVAKRGQDVALRCDPISGHVSLFWYQQALGQGPEFLTYFQNEAQLDKSGLPSDRFFAERPEGSVSTLKIQRTQQEDSAVYLCASSLAGADTEAFFGQGTRLTVV.

The J gene is TRBJ1-1, the V gene TRBV3-1 (or the pseudogene TRBV3-2); D gene ambiguous. The CDR3 has 13 residues. In germline, CDR1 is LGHDT, CDR2 YNNKEL (reference sequence). Trimming shortened V by 2 bases and J by 2 bases, and 6 bases separated the two germline ends. The CDR3: CASSQSSNTEAFF. DNA for the CDR3: TGTGCCAGCAGCCAATCGTCCAACACTGAAGCTTTCTTT.

The V and J genes are TRBV7-9 and TRBJ2-3; 7 bases align to TRBD1. The germline gives CDR1 SEHNR, CDR2 FQNEAQ (reference sequence). The V and J ends lost 1 base and 0 bases, in that order; junction bases with no gene match: 4. The CDR3 consists of 16 residues. The CDR3 here is CASSLGTGQSTDTQYF. CDR3 nucleotides: TGTGCCAGCAGCTTAGGGACAGGTCAAAGCACAGATACGCAGTATTTT.

The V call is TRBV19, the J call TRBJ2-3; 8 nucleotides align to TRBD1. CDR1 is LNHDA, CDR2 SQIVND, per germline (reference sequence). The trim removed 0 bases at V and 4 bases at J, leaving 3 bases unmatched. This CDR3 contains 15 residues. The CDR3 region is CASSIETGVADTQYF. The CDR3 region has the DNA TGTGCCAGTAGTATAGAGACAGGGGTGGCAGATACGCAGTATTTT. Supplemented by reference TRBV19 and TRBJ2-3, the full variable domain reads DGGITQSPKYLFRKEGQNVTLSCEQNLNHDAMYWYRQDPGQGLRLIYYSQIVNDFQKGDIAEGYSVSREKKESFPLTVTSAQKNPTAFYLCASSIETGVADTQYFGPGTRLTVL.

The rearrangement links TRBV9 to TRBJ1-4, with unresolved D. Germline V CDR1 and CDR2: SGDLS, YYNGEE. Between the trimmed V and J ends, which lost 3 bases and 7 bases, there was a span of 4 bases. This CDR3 comprises 11 residues. This chain's CDR3 is CASSGAEKLFF. CDR3 DNA sequence: TGTGCCAGCAGCGGGGCTGAAAAACTGTTTTTT.

The chain carries TRBV7-2 and TRBJ2-1; D remains ambiguous. Germline V gene sequence: CDR1 SGHTA, CDR2 FQGNSA. V was cut by 5 bases and J by 4 bases, with 15 bases left in between. CDR3 length: 15 amino acids. In DNA form, the CDR3 reads TGTGCCAGCAGCCCTCGAATCTTGGCATACAATGAGCAGTTCTTC. The encoded protein is CASSPRILAYNEQFF. Full variable domain (remainder filled in from reference TRBV7-2 and TRBJ2-1): GAGVSQSPSNKVTEKGKDVELRCDPISGHTALYWYRQSLGQGLEFLIYFQGNSAPDKSGLPSDRFSAERTGGSVSTLTIQRTQQEDSAVYLCASSPRILAYNEQFFGPGTRLTVL.

This clone was seen once. The J gene is TRBJ2-5, the V gene TRBV6-5, with TRBD1 identical over 10 bases. This CDR3 is built from 16 residues. Germline V gene data show CDR1 as MNHEY and CDR2 as SVGAGI. V gave up 0 bases and J gave up 2 bases; unmatched junction bases: 3. The CDR3 bases are TGTGCCAGCAGTTACTCTCGGACAGGGGGGCAAGAGACCCAGTACTTC. Amino acid sequence: CASSYSRTGGQETQYF.

The chain combines TRBV5-1 with TRBJ2-5; possible D gene TRBD2, 6 bases. Germline CDR1 SGHRS, CDR2 YFSETQ. This CDR3 has 14 amino acids. The V and J ends lost 7 bases and 1 base respectively, with 14 bases between them. The DNA of the CDR3 is TGCGCCAGCGGCGGAGGGCGGGCCCAAGAGACCCAGTACTTC. Protein product: CASGGGRAQETQYF.

This clone was observed once. The junction departs from germline at one end; a sequencing error may be responsible. V usage is TRBV5-1 and J usage is TRBJ1-5; a weak D match, TRBD1 (6 bases). CDR3 length: 13 residues. Germline V CDR1 and CDR2: SGHRS, YFSETQ. The CDR3 region has the DNA TGCGCCAGCAGCCTCAGACCCCGGGACAAGGGGATTTTT. It codes for CASSLRPRDKGIF.

The chain employs TRBV29-1 and TRBJ1-5, with D possibly TRBD1 on 5 matching bases. With 5 bases removed from V and 3 bases from J, the gap between germline ends came to 11 bases. The CDR3 runs to 13 residues. Germline CDR1 SQVTM, CDR2 ANQGSEA. DNA for the CDR3: TGCAGCGTTTCGTCGGGGGTCAATCAGCCCCAGCATTTT. Amino acids: CSVSSGVNQPQHF.

V usage is TRBV5-1 and J usage is TRBJ2-3, with 8 bases aligning to TRBD1. Trimming cost V 4 bases and J 3 bases; bases outside gene matches: 4. There are 14 residues in the CDR3. The germline V gene encodes CDR1 SGHRS and CDR2 YFSETQ. CDR3 nucleotide sequence: TGCGCCAGCAGCCAAGGACAGGGTACAGATACGCAGTATTTT. Amino acid sequence: CASSQGQGTDTQYF.

This rearrangement joins TRBV27 to TRBJ2-1, with TRBD2 identical over 11 bases. There are 17 residues in the CDR3. Germline loops: CDR1 MNHEY, CDR2 SMNVEV (reference sequence). Unmatched junction bases numbered 10, after V lost 3 bases and J lost 6 bases. The CDR3 nucleotides read TGTGCCAGCAGTTTCGCACCCTCTAGCGGGGGGCGCAATGAGCAGTTCTTC. Translation: CASSFAPSSGGRNEQFF.

The chain joins TRBV19 to TRBJ2-7; D is unresolved. The CDR3 has 11 amino acids. The V end was cut by 5 bases, the J end by 3 bases, with 5 bases between. Germline V gene sequence: CDR1 LNHDA, CDR2 SQIVND (reference sequence). This CDR3 reads CASSANYEQYF. In DNA form, the CDR3 reads TGTGCCAGTAGTGCTAACTACGAGCAGTACTTC. Combining the CDR3 with reference TRBV19 and TRBJ2-7 gives the whole variable domain DGGITQSPKYLFRKEGQNVTLSCEQNLNHDAMYWYRQDPGQGLRLIYYSQIVNDFQKGDIAEGYSVSREKKESFPLTVTSAQKNPTAFYLCASSANYEQYFGPGTRLTVT.

The chain combines TRBV6-2 or TRBV6-3 with TRBJ1-1; D might be TRBD1 (6 bases). CDR1 and CDR2 from the germline V gene are MNHEY and SVGEGT. This CDR3 has 15 amino acids. V was clipped by 4 bases and J by 4 bases, with 16 bases between them. This CDR3 is CASSSRTGGATEAFF. In nucleotides, the CDR3 is TGTGCCAGCAGTTCCAGGACGGGGGGGGCCACTGAAGCTTTCTTT.

J is TRBJ1-5 and V is TRBV6-5; TRBD1 aligns across 7 bases. Germline CDR1 and CDR2: MNHEY and SVGAGI. This CDR3 is 15 amino acids long. The ends lost 8 bases at V and 3 bases at J; junction bases unmatched: 10. CDR3 in DNA: TGTGCCAGCCTACACCGGACAGGCTTCAATCAGCCCCAGCATTTT. Encoded protein: CASLHRTGFNQPQHF.

The CDR3 nucleotides are TGCAGCACTTGGCAGGGCATGAACACTGAAGCTTTCTTT. Its protein product is CSTWQGMNTEAFF. The chain is built from TRBV29-1 and TRBJ1-1, with a weak D call TRBD1 (5 bases). Looked up from germline, CDR1 is SQVTM and CDR2 is ANQGSEA. The CDR3 is 13 amino acids. V shed 8 bases and J shed 0 bases, with 13 bases lying between them.

This chain links TRBV20-1 with TRBJ1-5; 9 nucleotides match TRBD1. The CDR3 extends over 14 amino acids. The germline CDR1 and CDR2 sequences are DFQATT and SNEGSKA (reference sequence). The V gene end was trimmed by 6 bases and the J gene end by 6 bases; junction bases not matched to a gene: 9. CDR3 loop: CSASPGTGFQPQHF. CDR3 DNA sequence: TGCAGTGCGAGTCCCGGGACAGGGTTTCAGCCCCAGCATTTT.

This clone was counted once. The rearrangement links TRBV6-5 to TRBJ2-5; D uncertain. Trimming took 8 bases from V and 1 from J, leaving 11 bases between them. The CDR3 runs 13 residues. CDR1 is MNHEY, CDR2 SVGAGI, per germline. Here the CDR3 reads CASGPGFQETQYF. Written as DNA, the CDR3 is TGTGCCAGCGGCCCAGGCTTCCAAGAGACCCAGTACTTC.

At least ten counts were recorded for this clone. This chain joins TRBV3-1 (or the pseudogene TRBV3-2) and TRBJ1-1, with 9 nucleotides matching TRBD1. The CDR3 contains 15 residues. Germline values: CDR1 LGHDT, CDR2 YNNKEL (reference sequence). J was trimmed by 3 bases and V by 4 bases; bases with no gene match: 6. The CDR3 region has the DNA TGTGCCAGCAGCCGACGACAGGGGGGGGACACTGAAGCTTTCTTT. Translating gives CASSRRQGGDTEAFF.

CDR3 loop: CASSYTDTATYEQYF. CDR3 coding DNA: TGTGCCAGCAGTTACACGGACACGGCCACCTACGAGCAGTACTTC. This chain connects TRBV6-2 or TRBV6-3 to TRBJ2-7; TRBD1 might be the D (5 bases). CDR3 size: 15 residues. Germline CDR1 is MNHEY and CDR2 is SVGEGT. Trimming stripped 2 bases from V and 2 bases from J, with 13 bases between.

This chain uses TRBV5-6 with TRBJ1-2; 8 bases are a match to TRBD1. V dropped 4 bases and J dropped 2; count of bases not matched to a gene: 4. The CDR3 has 14 residues. Germline loops: CDR1 SGHDT, CDR2 YYEEEE. The CDR3 DNA reads TGTGCCAGCAGCGCCCGGACAGGGAACTATGGCTACACCTTC. Protein product: CASSARTGNYGYTF.

Here the CDR3 reads CASRREGSNTEAFF. In DNA form, the CDR3 reads TGTGCCAGCAGAAGGGAGGGGTCGAACACTGAAGCTTTCTTT. The rearrangement uses TRBV2 and TRBJ1-1; D perhaps matches TRBD1 (5 bases). V was cut by 6 bases and J by 1 base, with 12 bases left in between. Per the germline V gene, CDR1 is SNHLY and CDR2 is FYNNEI. The CDR3 runs to 14 residues.

V and J are TRBV28 and TRBJ2-3; no reliable D call. CDR1 MDHEN and CDR2 SYDVKM come from the germline V gene. The CDR3 has 13 residues. Trimming shortened V by 5 bases and J by 2 bases, and 8 bases separated the two germline ends. Here the CDR3 DNA reads TGTGCCAGCAGTCGAGACTTCACAGATACGCAGTATTTT. This translates into CASSRDFTDTQYF.